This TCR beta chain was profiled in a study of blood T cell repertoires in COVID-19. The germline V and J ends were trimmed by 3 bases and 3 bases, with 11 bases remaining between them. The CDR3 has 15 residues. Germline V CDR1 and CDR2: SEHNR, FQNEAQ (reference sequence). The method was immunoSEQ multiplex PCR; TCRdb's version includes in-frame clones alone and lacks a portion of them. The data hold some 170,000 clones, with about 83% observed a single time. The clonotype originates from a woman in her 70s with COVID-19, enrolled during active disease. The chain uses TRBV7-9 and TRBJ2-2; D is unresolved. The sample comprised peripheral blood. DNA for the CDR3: TGTGCCAGCAGCTTCAGGCCCCTGGACACCGGGGAGCTGTTTTTT. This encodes CASSFRPLDTGELFF.